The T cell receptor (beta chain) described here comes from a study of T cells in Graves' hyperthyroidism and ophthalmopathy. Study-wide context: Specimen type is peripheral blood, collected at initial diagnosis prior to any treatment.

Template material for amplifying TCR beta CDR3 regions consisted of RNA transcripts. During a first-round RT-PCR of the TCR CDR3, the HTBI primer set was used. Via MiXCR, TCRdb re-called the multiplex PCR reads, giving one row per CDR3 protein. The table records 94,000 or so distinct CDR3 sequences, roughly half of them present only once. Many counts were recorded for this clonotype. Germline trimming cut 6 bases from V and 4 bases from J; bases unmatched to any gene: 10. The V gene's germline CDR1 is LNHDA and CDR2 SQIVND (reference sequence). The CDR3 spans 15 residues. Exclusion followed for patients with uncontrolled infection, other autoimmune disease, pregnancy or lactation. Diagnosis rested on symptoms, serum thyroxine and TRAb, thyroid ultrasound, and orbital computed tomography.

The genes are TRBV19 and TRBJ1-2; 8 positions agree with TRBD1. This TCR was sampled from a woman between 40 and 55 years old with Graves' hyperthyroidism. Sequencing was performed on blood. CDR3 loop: CASRKIQGTGYGYTF. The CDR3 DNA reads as TGTGCCAGTAGGAAAATACAGGGGACAGGCTATGGCTACACCTTC.